This T cell receptor (beta chain) is drawn from a study of OX40 agonist ivuxolimab in advanced cancers. Study context: Partial responses occurred in Three dose-escalation patients, one with hepatocellular carcinoma and two with cutaneous melanoma.

Systemic immunosuppression or autoimmune disease history was grounds to exclude patients. Regarding the study as a whole: CD8+ T cells (on average) carried more expanded clones than CD4+ T cells. Among patients with partial responses at 0.1-3.0 mg/kg, clonal expansion was among the lowest.

Assay used: immunoSEQ multiplex PCR; TCRdb lists only in-frame clones, some missing. The sample comprises roughly 72,000 clones, over 70% of which are singletons, and over 4% rests with the top ten. V was cut by 5 bases and J by 5 bases, with 24 bases left in between. Germline V gives CDR1 GTSNPN, CDR2 SVGIG (reference sequence). The CDR3 runs 16 residues. Comment on this clone: No antigen is known for it.

The clonotype was recovered from an adult with an advanced solid tumor such as melanoma, head and neck, liver or kidney cancer. The sequencing used CD4+ or CD8+ T cells sorted from blood, collected in a trial of the OX40 agonist ivuxolimab. V is TRBV30 and J is TRBJ1-2; D gene ambiguous. CDR3 amino acids: CAWSRLQRSIGYGYTF. CDR3 nucleotide sequence: TGTGCCTGGTCCCGCTTACAGCGTTCAATTGGGTATGGCTACACCTTC.